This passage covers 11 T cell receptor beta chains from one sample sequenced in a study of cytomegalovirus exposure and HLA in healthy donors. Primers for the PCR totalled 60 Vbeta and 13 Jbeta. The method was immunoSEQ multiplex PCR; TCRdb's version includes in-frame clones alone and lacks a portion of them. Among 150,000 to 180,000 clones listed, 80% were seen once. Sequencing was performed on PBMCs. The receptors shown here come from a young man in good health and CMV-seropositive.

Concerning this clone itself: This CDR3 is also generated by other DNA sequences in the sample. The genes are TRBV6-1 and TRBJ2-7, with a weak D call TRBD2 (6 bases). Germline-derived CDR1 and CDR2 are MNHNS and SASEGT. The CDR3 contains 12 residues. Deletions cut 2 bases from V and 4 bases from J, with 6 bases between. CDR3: CASSERGYEQYF. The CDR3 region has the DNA TGTGCCAGCAGTGAACGGGGGTACGAGCAGTACTTC.

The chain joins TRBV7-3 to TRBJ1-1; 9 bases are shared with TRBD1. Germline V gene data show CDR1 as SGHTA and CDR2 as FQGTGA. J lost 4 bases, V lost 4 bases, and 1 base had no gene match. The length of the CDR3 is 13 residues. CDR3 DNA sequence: TGTGCCAGCAGCTCGGGACAGGGCACTGAAGCTTTCTTT. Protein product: CASSSGQGTEAFF.

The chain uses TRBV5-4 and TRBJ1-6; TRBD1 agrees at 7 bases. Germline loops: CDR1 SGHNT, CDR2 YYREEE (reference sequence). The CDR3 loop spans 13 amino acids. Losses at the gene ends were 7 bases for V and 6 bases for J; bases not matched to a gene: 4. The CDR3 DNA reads TGTGCCAGCGGCCGGGACAGTAATTCACCCCTCCACTTT. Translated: CASGRDSNSPLHF.

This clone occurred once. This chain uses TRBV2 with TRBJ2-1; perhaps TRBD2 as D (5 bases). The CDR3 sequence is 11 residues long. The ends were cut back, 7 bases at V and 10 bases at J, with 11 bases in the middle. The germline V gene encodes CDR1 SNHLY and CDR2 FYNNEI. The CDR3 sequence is CASKDTGEQFF. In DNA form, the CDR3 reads TGTGCCAGCAAGGATACGGGAGAGCAGTTCTTC.

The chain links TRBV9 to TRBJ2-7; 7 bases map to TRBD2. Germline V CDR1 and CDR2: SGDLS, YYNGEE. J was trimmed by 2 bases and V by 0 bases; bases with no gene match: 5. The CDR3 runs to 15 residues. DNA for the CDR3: TGTGCCAGCAGCGTAGATTCGGGGGGTACCTACGAGCAGTACTTC. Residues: CASSVDSGGTYEQYF.

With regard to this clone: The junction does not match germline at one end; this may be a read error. This CDR3 is CSSSLTGGGIGEQYF. In DNA, the CDR3 is TGTTCCAGCAGCCTCACAGGGGGCGGAATCGGCGAGCAGTACTTC. The chain joins TRBV7-9 to TRBJ2-7; 9 bases line up with TRBD1. The CDR3 consists of 15 residues. Per the germline V gene, CDR1 is SEHNR and CDR2 is FQNEAQ (reference sequence).

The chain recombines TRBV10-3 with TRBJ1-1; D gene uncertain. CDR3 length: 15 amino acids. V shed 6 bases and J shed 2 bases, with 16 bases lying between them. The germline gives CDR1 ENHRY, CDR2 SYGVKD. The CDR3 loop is CAIRAPVSANTEAFF. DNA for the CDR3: TGTGCCATCAGAGCGCCAGTCTCCGCAAACACTGAAGCTTTCTTT.

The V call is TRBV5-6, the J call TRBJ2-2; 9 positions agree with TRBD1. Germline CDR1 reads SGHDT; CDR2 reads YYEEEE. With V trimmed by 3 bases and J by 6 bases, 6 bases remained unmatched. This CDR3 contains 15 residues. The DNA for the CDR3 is TGTGCCAGCAGCTCGGGACAGGGCCTCGCCGGGGAGCTGTTTTTT. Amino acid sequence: CASSSGQGLAGELFF.

The CDR3, as DNA: TGTGCCAGCAGCCTTACTACTACAGGGGGCAACTATGGCTACACCTTC. This translates into CASSLTTTGGNYGYTF. The gene calls are TRBV11-1 and TRBJ1-2; 9 positions agree with TRBD1. V trimming: 5 bases; J trimming: 2 bases; junction bases outside the gene matches: 9. Per the germline V gene, CDR1 is SGHAT and CDR2 is FQDESV (reference sequence). The CDR3 loop spans 16 amino acids.

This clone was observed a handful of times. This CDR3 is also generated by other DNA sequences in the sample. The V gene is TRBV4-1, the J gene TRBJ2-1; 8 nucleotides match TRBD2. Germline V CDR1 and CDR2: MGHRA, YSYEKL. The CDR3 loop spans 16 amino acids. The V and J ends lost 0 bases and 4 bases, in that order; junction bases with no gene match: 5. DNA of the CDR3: TGCGCCAGCAGCCAAGAGGTCAGCGGGAGTTACAATGAGCAGTTCTTC. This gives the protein CASSQEVSGSYNEQFF.

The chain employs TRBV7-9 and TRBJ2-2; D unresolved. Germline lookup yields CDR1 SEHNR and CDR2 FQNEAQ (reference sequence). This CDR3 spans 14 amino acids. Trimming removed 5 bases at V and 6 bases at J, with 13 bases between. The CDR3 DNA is TGTGCCAGCAGCGATCCAGAATCCCCCGGGGAGCTGTTTTTT. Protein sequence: CASSDPESPGELFF. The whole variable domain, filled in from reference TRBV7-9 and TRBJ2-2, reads DTGVSQNPRHKITKRGQNVTFRCDPISEHNRLYWYRQTLGQGPEFLTYFQNEAQLEKSRLLSDRFSAERPKGSFSTLEIQRTEQGDSAMYLCASSDPESPGELFFGEGSRLTVL.